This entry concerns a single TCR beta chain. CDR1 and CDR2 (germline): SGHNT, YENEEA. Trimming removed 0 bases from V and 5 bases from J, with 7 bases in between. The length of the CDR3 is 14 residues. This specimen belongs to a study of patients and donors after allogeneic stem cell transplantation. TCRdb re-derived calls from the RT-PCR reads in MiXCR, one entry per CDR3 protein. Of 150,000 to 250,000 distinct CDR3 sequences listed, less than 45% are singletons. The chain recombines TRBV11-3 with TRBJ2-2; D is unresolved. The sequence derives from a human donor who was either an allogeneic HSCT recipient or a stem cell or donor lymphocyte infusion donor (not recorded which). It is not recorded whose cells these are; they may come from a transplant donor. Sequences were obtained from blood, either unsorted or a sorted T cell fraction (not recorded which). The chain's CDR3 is CASSLDTPTGELFF. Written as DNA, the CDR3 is TGTGCCAGCAGCTTAGATACTCCGACCGGGGAGCTGTTTTTT.